This T cell receptor (beta chain) emerged from a study of T cell repertoires and HLA-DP antigens. Study in general: In vitro CD4+ alloreactivity was against HeLa-presented HLA-DP. One stimulator alloantigen differed from self by one groove amino acid; the other by ten. Pre-culture CD4+ samples used 1,200 ng DNA versus 200 to 250 ng for CD137+CD4+ sorts.

There are a few counts of this clone. Its antigen remains unknown. Losses at the gene ends were 3 bases for V and 1 base for J; bases not matched to a gene: 5. The CDR3 extends over 16 amino acids. CDR1 is SGHTA, CDR2 FQGNSA, per germline. The assay was immunoSEQ multiplex PCR, and TCRdb's table has in-frame clones only and misses some. Of about 73,000 clones in the sample, around three quarters were seen once. The TCR sequence derives from a man aged 55 to 70 in good health and CMV-seronegative. Input material: CD4+ T cells from PBMCs. The chain recombines TRBV7-2 with TRBJ2-3; TRBD2 agrees at 9 bases. This chain's CDR3 is CASSFGGGRGTDTQYF. In DNA, the CDR3 is TGTGCCAGCAGCTTTGGGGGCGGGAGGGGCACAGATACGCAGTATTTT.